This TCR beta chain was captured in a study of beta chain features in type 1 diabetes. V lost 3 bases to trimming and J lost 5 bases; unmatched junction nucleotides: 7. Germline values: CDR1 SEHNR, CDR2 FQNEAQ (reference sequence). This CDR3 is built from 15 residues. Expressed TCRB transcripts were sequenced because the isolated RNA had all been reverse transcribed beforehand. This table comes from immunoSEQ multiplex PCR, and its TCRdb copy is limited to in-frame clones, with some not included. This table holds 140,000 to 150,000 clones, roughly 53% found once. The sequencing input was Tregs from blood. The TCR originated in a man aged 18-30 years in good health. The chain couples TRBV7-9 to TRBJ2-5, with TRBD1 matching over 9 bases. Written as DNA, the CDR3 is TGTGCCAGCAGCTTCTACAGGGGGCGAATGGAGACCCAGTACTTC. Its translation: CASSFYRGRMETQYF.